The 22 T cell receptor beta chains below were found in one sample sequenced in a study of T cell responses to AZD1222 COVID-19 vaccine. The protocol was immunoSEQ multiplex PCR, while the TCRdb copy is restricted to in-frame clones and leaves out a portion. The sample yields roughly 100,000 clones, roughly 90% seen once. Sequenced here: peripheral blood, sampled on day 0 of AZD1222 vaccination. The receptors here all came from an adult in good health.

This sequence joins TRBV29-1 and TRBJ2-3; perhaps D is TRBD1 or TRBD2 (5 bases each). The CDR3 totals 12 residues. Germline CDR1 reads SQVTM; CDR2 reads ANQGSEA. The V end lost 6 bases, the J end lost 3 bases, and 10 bases lay between the germline ends. In nucleotides, the CDR3 is TGCAGCGTCCAGGGAGATACAGATACGCAGTATTTT. It is translated as CSVQGDTDTQYF.

The rearrangement links TRBV5-6 to TRBJ1-4; D is perhaps TRBD1 (5 bases). Germline V gene lookup returns CDR1 SGHDT and CDR2 YYEEEE. The CDR3 length is 16 residues. V lost 1 base, J lost 4 bases, and 14 bases lay in between. CDR3 loop: CASSLKATAFNEKLFF. CDR3 in DNA: TGTGCCAGCAGCTTGAAAGCGACAGCTTTTAATGAAAAACTGTTTTTT. Full variable domain (rest looked up from reference TRBV5-6 and TRBJ1-4): DAGVTQSPTHLIKTRGQQVTLRCSPKSGHDTVSWYQQALGQGPQFIFQYYEEEERQRGNFPDRFSGHQFPNYSSELNVNALLLGDSALYLCASSLKATAFNEKLFFGSGTQLSVL.

The rearrangement links TRBV10-2 to TRBJ2-3; TRBD2 matches 11 bases. There are 15 residues in the CDR3. The V and J ends lost 5 bases and 2 bases, in that order; junction bases with no gene match: 3. Germline V gene data show CDR1 as WSHSY and CDR2 as SAAADI. The chain's CDR3 is CASSPGLADTDTQYF. CDR3 in DNA: TGCGCCAGCAGTCCGGGACTAGCGGACACAGATACGCAGTATTTT.

The chain recombines TRBV12-5 with TRBJ2-3; 8 bases are a match to TRBD2. The germline CDR1 and CDR2 sequences are LGHNT and FRNRAP. V lost 2 bases and J lost 0; bases outside the gene matches: 4. The CDR3 has 16 amino acids. The DNA for the CDR3 is TGTGCTAGTGGTTTGACCAGCGGGGGTAGCACAGATACGCAGTATTTT. It codes for CASGLTSGGSTDTQYF.

The chain combines TRBV19 with TRBJ1-5; perhaps TRBD1 as D (5 bases). The CDR3 is 15 amino acids. The germline V gene has CDR1 LNHDA and CDR2 SQIVND (reference sequence). V shed 6 bases and J shed 2 bases, with 14 bases lying between them. CDR3 loop: CASRSGLNGNQPQHF. The CDR3 DNA follows: TGTGCCAGTAGATCGGGGCTTAATGGCAATCAGCCCCAGCATTTT.

The rearrangement links TRBV7-2 to TRBJ1-2; D unresolved. The CDR3 sequence is 14 residues long. Deletions cut 5 bases from V and 5 bases from J, with 15 bases between. Germline CDR1 SGHTA, CDR2 FQGNSA. CDR3 DNA: TGTGCCAGCAGCCTACGGAGGGCCCCGTATGGCTACACCTTC. Protein product: CASSLRRAPYGYTF.

The genes are TRBV9 and TRBJ1-6; 7 positions match TRBD1. The ends lost 4 bases at V and 0 bases at J; junction bases unmatched: 4. The germline V gene encodes CDR1 SGDLS and CDR2 YYNGEE. This CDR3 is 16 amino acids long. The DNA for the CDR3 is TGTGCCAGCAGCCAGGGACAGAGCTCCTATAATTCACCCCTCCACTTT. This encodes CASSQGQSSYNSPLHF.

The chain links TRBV27 to TRBJ1-2; a weak D match, TRBD1 (5 bases). Trimming stripped 7 bases from V and 4 bases from J, with 19 bases between. This CDR3 spans 15 amino acids. Per the germline V gene, CDR1 is MNHEY and CDR2 is SMNVEV (reference sequence). The CDR3 nucleotides read TGTGCCAGCACCCTAAAGTGGGGACGATTCTATGGCTACACCTTC. Its protein is CASTLKWGRFYGYTF.

The chain carries TRBV7-8 and TRBJ2-7; D not certain. Looked up from germline, CDR1 is SGHVS and CDR2 is FQNEAQ. The CDR3 contains 14 residues. V was pared by 1 base and J by 5 bases, with 12 bases between. Written as DNA, the CDR3 is TGTGCCAGCAGCTTAGGCGAGATGGCCCACGAGCAGTACTTC. It specifies CASSLGEMAHEQYF. Full variable domain (remainder filled in from reference TRBV7-8 and TRBJ2-7): GAGVSQSPRYKVAKRGQDVALRCDPISGHVSLFWYQQALGQGPEFLTYFQNEAQLDKSGLPSDRFFAERPEGSVSTLKIQRTQQEDSAVYLCASSLGEMAHEQYFGPGTRLTVT.

The V call is TRBV7-3, the J call TRBJ2-3; possibly TRBD1 or TRBD2 for D (6 bases each). CDR3 size: 15 residues. V shed 1 base and J shed 4 bases, with 12 bases lying between them. Germline CDR1 is SGHTA and CDR2 is FQGTGA. The CDR3 sequence is CASSLKGGPPDTQYF. As DNA, the CDR3 is TGTGCCAGCAGCTTAAAGGGGGGACCACCAGATACGCAGTATTTT.

The chain has TRBV19 and TRBJ2-6, with 11 bases lining up with TRBD1. The junction had 2 bases not matched to a gene; V was cut back by 5 bases and J by 2 bases. The CDR3 is 16 amino acids. Germline V lookup: CDR1 LNHDA, CDR2 SQIVND (reference sequence). The CDR3 nucleotides read TGTGCCAGTAGTGCGGGACAGGGGGCTGGGGCCAACGTCCTGACTTTC. Encoded protein: CASSAGQGAGANVLTF.

The J gene is TRBJ1-2, the V gene TRBV6-1; 7 bases line up with TRBD1. Germline CDR1 reads MNHNS; CDR2 reads SASEGT. This CDR3 contains 15 residues. Trimming cost V 0 bases and J 7 bases; bases outside gene matches: 8. This CDR3 reads CASSEARGQSSGYTF. Here the CDR3 DNA reads TGTGCCAGCAGTGAAGCGCGGGGACAGTCCTCTGGCTACACCTTC.

V gene TRBV20-1 combines with J gene TRBJ1-5; D is undetermined. This CDR3 has 9 residues. Per germline, CDR1 DFQATT and CDR2 SNEGSKA (reference sequence). Between the trimmed V and J ends, which lost 7 bases and 6 bases, there was a span of 4 bases. CDR3 loop: CSEGQPQHF. The CDR3, as DNA: TGCAGTGAAGGTCAGCCCCAGCATTTT.

This clone was seen just once. V gene TRBV6-1 combines with J gene TRBJ1-1, with D possibly matching TRBD1 (5 bases). Germline CDR1 MNHNS, CDR2 SASEGT. V was pared by 3 bases and J by 6 bases, with 17 bases between. CDR3 length: 15 residues. Here the CDR3 DNA reads TGTGCCAGCAGTGATAGTCGTTCGGGACCGCCTGAAGCTTTCTTT. It translates to CASSDSRSGPPEAFF.

The V gene is TRBV27, the J gene TRBJ2-7; D is uncertain. V was trimmed by 4 bases and J by 3 bases, leaving 10 bases between them. Germline V gives CDR1 MNHEY, CDR2 SMNVEV (reference sequence). The CDR3 has 13 amino acids. The CDR3 loop is CASSYNAHYEQYF. The CDR3 nucleotides are TGTGCCAGCAGTTATAATGCCCACTACGAGCAGTACTTC.

The V and J genes are TRBV19 and TRBJ2-7, with D maybe TRBD1 (5 bases). Germline V gene data show CDR1 as LNHDA and CDR2 as SQIVND (reference sequence). This CDR3 comprises 13 residues. Deletions cut 3 bases from V and 7 bases from J, with 13 bases between. The CDR3 coding sequence is TGTGCCAGTAGTATGCAAGGGGCGTGGGAGCAGTACTTC. Translation: CASSMQGAWEQYF.

The chain carries TRBV9 and TRBJ2-7; 8 bases align to TRBD1. Germline CDR1 is SGDLS and CDR2 is YYNGEE. The CDR3 totals 15 residues. Trimming removed 3 bases from V and 2 bases from J; junction bases left unmatched: 7. The CDR3: CASSATGGLTYEQYF. The CDR3 DNA reads TGTGCCAGCAGCGCAACAGGGGGACTTACCTACGAGCAGTACTTC. The full variable domain, its missing parts supplied by reference TRBV9 and TRBJ2-7, is DSGVTQTPKHLITATGQRVTLRCSPRSGDLSVYWYQQSLDQGLQFLIQYYNGEERAKGNILERFSAQQFPDLHSELNLSSLELGDSALYFCASSATGGLTYEQYFGPGTRLTVT.

This chain uses TRBV7-2 with TRBJ2-7; D is ambiguous. The CDR3 covers 13 residues. Germline CDR1 reads SGHTA; CDR2 reads FQGNSA. Trimming cost V 5 bases and J 2 bases, with 10 bases left between them. DNA for the CDR3: TGTGCCAGCAGCCGACGACACACCTACGAGCAGTACTTC. Protein: CASSRRHTYEQYF.

This rearrangement joins TRBV5-4 to TRBJ1-2; D call uncertain. The V end lost 1 base, the J end lost 1 base, and 11 bases lay between the germline ends. Germline V gene sequence: CDR1 SGHNT, CDR2 YYREEE (reference sequence). The CDR3 is 15 residues long. CDR3 DNA: TGTGCCAGCAGCTTGAGGCCGACTAATAACTATGGCTACACCTTC. Its protein product is CASSLRPTNNYGYTF.

The gene calls are TRBV12-3 or TRBV12-4 and TRBJ2-7; D ambiguous. Trimming pared 5 bases from V and 7 bases from J, leaving 12 bases between. This CDR3 spans 12 amino acids. In DNA form, the CDR3 reads TGTGCCAGCAGTCCGGCGGACGGGGAGCAGTACTTC. It translates to CASSPADGEQYF.

The chain employs TRBV5-5 and TRBJ1-6; D is undetermined. CDR3 length equals 13 residues. Trimming removed 3 bases at V and 10 bases at J, with 11 bases between. CDR1 SGHKS and CDR2 YYEKEE come from the germline V gene (reference sequence). The CDR3 region is CASSWTGPSPLHF. CDR3 DNA: TGTGCCAGCAGCTGGACGGGCCCGTCACCCCTCCACTTT.

The rearrangement joins TRBV6-1 to TRBJ2-5; 11 bases align to TRBD1. The CDR3 has 16 residues. V lost 3 bases to trimming and J lost 2 bases; unmatched junction nucleotides: 5. Germline values: CDR1 MNHNS, CDR2 SASEGT. For the CDR3, the DNA is TGTGCCAGCAGTGACGGGACAGGGGGGTTGCAAGAGACCCAGTACTTC. This encodes CASSDGTGGLQETQYF.